This entry concerns a single T cell receptor beta chain. The authors' processing: Amplification of reference gene primers provided the estimated nucleated cell counts. Sequenced by immunoSEQ multiplex PCR; TCRdb stores in-frame clones only, minus some. V, J and clone size were drawn from that table, and D and trimming were deduced from the DNA. There are about 24,000 clones in the sample; about 91% occur only once, and roughly 21% lies in the top ten. Germline assignment: CDR1 MNHNY and CDR2 SVGAGI (reference sequence). The CDR3 has 14 residues. The V and J ends lost 6 bases and 4 bases, in that order; junction bases with no gene match: 5. These data belong to a study of blood T cell repertoires in COVID-19. The overall study: Acute and convalescent COVID-19 samples came from the United States, Italy and Spain. The analysed material was cDNA or gDNA that came from T cells, B-cell-depleted T cells, or PBMCs.

This clonotype was sampled from a human donor in a cohort sampled during active COVID-19. The sequenced sample consisted of peripheral blood. The chain joins TRBV6-6 to TRBJ1-2; 10 bases map to TRBD1. CDR3 residues: CASSGTGAPYGYTF. As DNA, the CDR3 is TGTGCCAGCAGCGGGACAGGGGCCCCCTATGGCTACACCTTC.